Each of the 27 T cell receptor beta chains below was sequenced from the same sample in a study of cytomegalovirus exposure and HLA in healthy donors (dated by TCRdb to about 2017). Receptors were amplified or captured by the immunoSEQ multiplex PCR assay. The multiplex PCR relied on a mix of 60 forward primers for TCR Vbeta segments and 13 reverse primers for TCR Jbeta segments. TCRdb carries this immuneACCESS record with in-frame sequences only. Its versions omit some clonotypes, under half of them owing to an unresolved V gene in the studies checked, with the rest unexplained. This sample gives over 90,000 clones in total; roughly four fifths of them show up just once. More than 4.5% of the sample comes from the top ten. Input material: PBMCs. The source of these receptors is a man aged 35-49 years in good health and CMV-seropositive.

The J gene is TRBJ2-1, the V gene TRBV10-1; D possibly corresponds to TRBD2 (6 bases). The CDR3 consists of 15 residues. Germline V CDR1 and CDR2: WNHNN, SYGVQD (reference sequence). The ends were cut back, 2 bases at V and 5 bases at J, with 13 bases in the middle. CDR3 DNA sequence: TGCGCCAGCAGTGAGAGGCGGGACCAAAACAATGAGCAGTTCTTC. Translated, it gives CASSERRDQNNEQFF.

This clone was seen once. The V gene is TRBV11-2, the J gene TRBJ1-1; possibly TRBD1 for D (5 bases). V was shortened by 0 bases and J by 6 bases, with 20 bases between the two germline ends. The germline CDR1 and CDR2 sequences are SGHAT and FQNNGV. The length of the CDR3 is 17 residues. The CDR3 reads CASSLDPNWEGYSEAFF. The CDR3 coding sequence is TGTGCCAGCAGCTTAGACCCCAATTGGGAGGGGTATTCTGAAGCTTTCTTT.

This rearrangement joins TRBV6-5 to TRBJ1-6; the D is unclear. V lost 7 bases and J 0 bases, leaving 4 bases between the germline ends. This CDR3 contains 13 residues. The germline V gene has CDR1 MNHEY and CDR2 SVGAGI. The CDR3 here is CASTRSYNSPLHF. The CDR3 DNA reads TGTGCCAGCACGCGCTCCTATAATTCACCCCTCCACTTT.

Here the CDR3 reads CASSFPTGSGNTIYF. The CDR3 DNA follows: TGTGCCAGCAGTTTCCCGACAGGGTCTGGAAACACCATATATTTT. The chain links TRBV28 to TRBJ1-3; 7 nucleotides line up with TRBD1. Unmatched junction bases numbered 3, after V lost 3 bases and J lost 1 base. This CDR3 contains 15 residues. Germline CDR1 is MDHEN and CDR2 is SYDVKM.

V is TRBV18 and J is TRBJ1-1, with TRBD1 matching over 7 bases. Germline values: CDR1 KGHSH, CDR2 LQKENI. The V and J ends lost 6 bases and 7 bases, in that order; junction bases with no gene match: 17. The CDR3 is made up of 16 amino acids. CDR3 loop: CASSLRVKGQANEAFF. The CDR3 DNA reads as TGTGCCAGCTCCCTCCGCGTCAAAGGACAGGCAAATGAAGCTTTCTTT.

CDR3 sequence reads: CASSPRTGPYQETQYF. CDR3 nucleotides: TGTGCCAGCAGCCCCCGGACAGGGCCGTACCAAGAGACCCAGTACTTC. V and J are TRBV11-1 and TRBJ2-5; 8 bases match TRBD1. Germline-derived CDR1 and CDR2 are SGHAT and FQDESV (reference sequence). This CDR3 is built from 16 residues. Trimming took 5 bases from V and 0 from J; bases not matched to a gene: 8.

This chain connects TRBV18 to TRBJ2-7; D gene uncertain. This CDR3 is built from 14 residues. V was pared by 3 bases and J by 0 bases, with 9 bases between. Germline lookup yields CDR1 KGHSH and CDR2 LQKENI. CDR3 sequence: CASSPPSSSYEQYF. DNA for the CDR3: TGTGCCAGCTCACCCCCTTCTAGCTCCTACGAGCAGTACTTC.

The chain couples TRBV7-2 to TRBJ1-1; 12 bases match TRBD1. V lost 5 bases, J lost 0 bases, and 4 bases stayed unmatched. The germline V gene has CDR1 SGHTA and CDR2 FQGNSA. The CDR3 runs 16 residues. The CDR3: CASSPGTGGMNTEAFF. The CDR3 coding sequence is TGTGCCAGCAGCCCCGGGACAGGGGGCATGAACACTGAAGCTTTCTTT.

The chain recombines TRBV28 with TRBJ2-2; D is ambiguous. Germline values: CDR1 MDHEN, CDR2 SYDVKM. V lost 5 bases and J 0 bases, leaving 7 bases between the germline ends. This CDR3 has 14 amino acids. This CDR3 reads CASSRGPNTGELFF. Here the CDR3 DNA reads TGTGCCAGCAGTAGAGGCCCGAACACCGGGGAGCTGTTTTTT.

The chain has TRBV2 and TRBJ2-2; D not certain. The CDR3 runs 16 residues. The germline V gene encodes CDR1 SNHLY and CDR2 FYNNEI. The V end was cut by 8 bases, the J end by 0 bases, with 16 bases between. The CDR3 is CASALQRSTNTGELFF. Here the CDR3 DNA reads TGTGCCAGCGCCTTACAGAGATCAACGAACACCGGGGAGCTGTTTTTT. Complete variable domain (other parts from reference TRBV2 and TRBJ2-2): EPEVTQTPSHQVTQMGQEVILRCVPISNHLYFYWYRQILGQKVEFLVSFYNNEISEKSEIFDDQFSVERPDGSNFTLKIRSTKLEDSAMYFCASALQRSTNTGELFFGEGSRLTVL.

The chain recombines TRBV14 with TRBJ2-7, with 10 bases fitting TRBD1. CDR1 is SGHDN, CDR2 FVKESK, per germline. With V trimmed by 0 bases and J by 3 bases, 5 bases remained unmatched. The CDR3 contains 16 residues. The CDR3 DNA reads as TGTGCCAGCAGCCAAGAGCGGGACAGGGGAAGCTACGAGCAGTACTTC. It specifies CASSQERDRGSYEQYF.

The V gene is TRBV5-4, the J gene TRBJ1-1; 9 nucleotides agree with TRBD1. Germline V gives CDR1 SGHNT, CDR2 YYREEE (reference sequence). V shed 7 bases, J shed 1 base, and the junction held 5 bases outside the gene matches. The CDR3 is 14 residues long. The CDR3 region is CASGRTGANTEAFF. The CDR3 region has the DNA TGTGCCAGCGGGAGGACAGGGGCGAACACTGAAGCTTTCTTT.

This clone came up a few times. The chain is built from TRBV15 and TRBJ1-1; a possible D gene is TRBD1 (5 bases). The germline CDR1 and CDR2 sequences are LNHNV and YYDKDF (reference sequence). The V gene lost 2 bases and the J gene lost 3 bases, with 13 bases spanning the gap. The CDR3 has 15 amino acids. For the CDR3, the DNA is TGTGCCACCAGCAGAAACTCCCGGGGGGACACTGAAGCTTTCTTT. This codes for CATSRNSRGDTEAFF.

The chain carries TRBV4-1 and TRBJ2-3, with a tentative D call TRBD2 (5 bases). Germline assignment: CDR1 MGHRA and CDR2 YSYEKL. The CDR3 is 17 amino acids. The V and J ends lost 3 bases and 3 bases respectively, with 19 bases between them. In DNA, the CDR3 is TGCGCCAGCAGCCAGGTTTTAAAGAGAGGGAGTACAGATACGCAGTATTTT. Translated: CASSQVLKRGSTDTQYF.

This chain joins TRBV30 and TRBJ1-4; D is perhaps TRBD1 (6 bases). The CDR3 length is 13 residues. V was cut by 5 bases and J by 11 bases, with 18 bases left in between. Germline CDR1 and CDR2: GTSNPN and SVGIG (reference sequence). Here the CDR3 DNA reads TGTGCCTGGGGGCGGACAGAACCAGGGAAACTGTTTTTT. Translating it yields CAWGRTEPGKLFF.

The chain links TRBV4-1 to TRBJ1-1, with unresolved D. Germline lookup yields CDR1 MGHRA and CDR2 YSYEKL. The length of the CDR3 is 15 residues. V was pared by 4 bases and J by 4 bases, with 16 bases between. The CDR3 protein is CASSPEVFRPTEAFF. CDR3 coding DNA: TGCGCCAGCAGCCCGGAGGTTTTTAGGCCCACTGAAGCTTTCTTT.

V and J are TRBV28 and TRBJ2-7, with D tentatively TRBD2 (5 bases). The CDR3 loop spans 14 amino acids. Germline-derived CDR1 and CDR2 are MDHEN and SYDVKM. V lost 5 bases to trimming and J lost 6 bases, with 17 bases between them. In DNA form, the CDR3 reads TGTGCCAGCAGTCCCCCCTCCGGGAACGGCGAGCAGTACTTC. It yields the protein CASSPPSGNGEQYF. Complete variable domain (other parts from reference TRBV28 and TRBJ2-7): DVKVTQSSRYLVKRTGEKVFLECVQDMDHENMFWYRQDPGLGLRLIYFSYDVKMKEKGDIPEGYSVSREKKERFSLILESASTNQTSMYLCASSPPSGNGEQYFGPGTRLTVT.

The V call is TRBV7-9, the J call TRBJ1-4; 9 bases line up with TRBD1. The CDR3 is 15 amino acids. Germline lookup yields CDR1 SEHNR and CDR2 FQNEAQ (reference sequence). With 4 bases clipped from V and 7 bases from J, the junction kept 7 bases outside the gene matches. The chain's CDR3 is CASSSAGTGIEKLFF. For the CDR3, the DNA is TGTGCCAGCAGCTCAGCCGGGACAGGGATTGAAAAACTGTTTTTT.

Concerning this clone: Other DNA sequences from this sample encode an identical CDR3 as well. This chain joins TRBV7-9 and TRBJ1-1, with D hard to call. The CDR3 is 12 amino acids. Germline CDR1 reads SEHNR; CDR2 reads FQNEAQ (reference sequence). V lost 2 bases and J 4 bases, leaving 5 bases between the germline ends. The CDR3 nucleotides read TGTGCCAGCAGCTTAAGCGGCACTGAAGCTTTCTTT. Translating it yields CASSLSGTEAFF.

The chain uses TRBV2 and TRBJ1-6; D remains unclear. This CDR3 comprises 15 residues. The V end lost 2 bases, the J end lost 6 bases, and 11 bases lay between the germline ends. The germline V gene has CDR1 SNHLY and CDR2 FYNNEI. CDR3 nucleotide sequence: TGTGCCAGCAGTGAATTTTTACAAGTTAATTCACCCCTCCACTTT. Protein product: CASSEFLQVNSPLHF. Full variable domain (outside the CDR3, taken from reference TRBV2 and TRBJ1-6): EPEVTQTPSHQVTQMGQEVILRCVPISNHLYFYWYRQILGQKVEFLVSFYNNEISEKSEIFDDQFSVERPDGSNFTLKIRSTKLEDSAMYFCASSEFLQVNSPLHFGNGTRLTVT.

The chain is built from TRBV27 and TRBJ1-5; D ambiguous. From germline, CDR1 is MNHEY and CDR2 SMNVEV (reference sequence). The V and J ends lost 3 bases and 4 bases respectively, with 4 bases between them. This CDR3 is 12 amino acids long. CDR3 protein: CASSFYNQPQHF. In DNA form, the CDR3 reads TGTGCCAGCAGTTTCTATAATCAGCCCCAGCATTTT.

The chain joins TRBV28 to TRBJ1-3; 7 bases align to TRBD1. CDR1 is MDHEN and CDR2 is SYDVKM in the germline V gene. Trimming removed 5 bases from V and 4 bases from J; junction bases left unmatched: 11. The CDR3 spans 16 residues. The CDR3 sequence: CASSPLSDRWGNTIYF. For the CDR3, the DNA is TGTGCCAGCAGTCCGCTTTCGGACAGGTGGGGAAACACCATATATTTT.

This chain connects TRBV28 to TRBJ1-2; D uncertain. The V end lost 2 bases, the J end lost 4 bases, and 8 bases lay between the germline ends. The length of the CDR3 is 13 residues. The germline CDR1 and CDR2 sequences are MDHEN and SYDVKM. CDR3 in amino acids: CASSLASPYGYTF. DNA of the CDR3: TGTGCCAGCAGTTTAGCCAGTCCCTATGGCTACACCTTC.

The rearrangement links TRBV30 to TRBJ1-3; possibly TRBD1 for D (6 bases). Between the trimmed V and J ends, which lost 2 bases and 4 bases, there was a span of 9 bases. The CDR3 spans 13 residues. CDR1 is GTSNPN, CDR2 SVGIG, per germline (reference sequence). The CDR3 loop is CAWSLGHGNTIYF. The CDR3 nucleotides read TGTGCCTGGAGTCTGGGACACGGAAACACCATATATTTT. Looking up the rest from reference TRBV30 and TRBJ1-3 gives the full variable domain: SQTIHQWPATLVQPVGSPLSLECTVEGTSNPNLYWYRQAAGRGLQLLFYSVGIGQISSEVPQNLSASRPQDRQFILSSKKLLLSDSGFYLCAWSLGHGNTIYFGEGSWLTVV.

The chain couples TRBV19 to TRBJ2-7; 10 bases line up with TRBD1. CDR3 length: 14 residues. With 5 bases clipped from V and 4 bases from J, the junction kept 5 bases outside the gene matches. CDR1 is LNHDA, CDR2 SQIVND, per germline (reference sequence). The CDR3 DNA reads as TGTGCCAGTAGTTTCCGGACAGGGGGGTACGAGCAGTACTTC. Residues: CASSFRTGGYEQYF.

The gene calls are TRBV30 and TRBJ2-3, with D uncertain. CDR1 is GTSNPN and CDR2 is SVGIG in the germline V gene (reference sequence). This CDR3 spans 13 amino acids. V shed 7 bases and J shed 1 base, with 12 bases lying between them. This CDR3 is CASERGRTDTQYF. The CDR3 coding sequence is TGTGCCTCCGAAAGAGGCCGCACAGATACGCAGTATTTT.

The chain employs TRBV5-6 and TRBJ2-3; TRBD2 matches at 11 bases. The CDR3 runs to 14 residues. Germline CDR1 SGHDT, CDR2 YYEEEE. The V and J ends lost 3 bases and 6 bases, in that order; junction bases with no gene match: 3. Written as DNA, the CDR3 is TGTGCCAGCAGCTCTAGCGGGGGGAGGGATACGCAGTATTTT. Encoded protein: CASSSSGGRDTQYF. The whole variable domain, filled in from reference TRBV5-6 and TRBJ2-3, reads DAGVTQSPTHLIKTRGQQVTLRCSPKSGHDTVSWYQQALGQGPQFIFQYYEEEERQRGNFPDRFSGHQFPNYSSELNVNALLLGDSALYLCASSSSGGRDTQYFGPGTRLTVL.